This paragraph covers one T cell receptor (beta chain) sequence. Its specificity is unknown. Combined were second doses at about 4 or about 12 weeks. The sample belongs to a study of T cell responses to AZD1222 COVID-19 vaccine. Findings and limits, study-wide: No day 14 peak samples; only post-peak repertoires were characterized. Donors skewed white British and female; clonal diversity was possibly underestimated. Variant regions that are unmutated are reportedly the target of nearly half of spike-specific TCRs.

The repertoire was sequenced with immunoSEQ multiplex PCR; TCRdb's copy has only in-frame clones and lacks some. This sample yields some 30,000 clones, of which 80% to 90% are seen a single time; 8% to 13% belongs to the top ten. Germline loops: CDR1 SGHRS, CDR2 YFSETQ. This CDR3 contains 15 residues. The ends were cut back, 4 bases at V and 5 bases at J, with 18 bases in the middle. The source is an adult who received the AZD1222 COVID-19 vaccine. Specimen: peripheral blood, collected 28 days after the second AZD1222 dose. The chain links TRBV5-1 to TRBJ2-5; D call uncertain. The CDR3 coding sequence is TGCGCCAGCAGCCCCTCGGGTGCGCAGGTGGAGACCCAGTACTTC. Translated, it gives CASSPSGAQVETQYF.